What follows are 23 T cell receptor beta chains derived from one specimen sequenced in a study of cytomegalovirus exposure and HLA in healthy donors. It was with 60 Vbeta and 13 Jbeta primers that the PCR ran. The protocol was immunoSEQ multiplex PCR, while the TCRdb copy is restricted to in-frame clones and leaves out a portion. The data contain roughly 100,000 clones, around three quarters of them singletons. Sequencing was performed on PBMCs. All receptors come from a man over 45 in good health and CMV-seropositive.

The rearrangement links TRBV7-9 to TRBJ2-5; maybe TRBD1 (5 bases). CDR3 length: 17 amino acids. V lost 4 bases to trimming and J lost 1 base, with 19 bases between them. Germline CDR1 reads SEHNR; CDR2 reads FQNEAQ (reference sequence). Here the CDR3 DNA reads TGTGCCAGCAGCTCATGCAGTGGGGCGGATTGCCAAGAGACCCAGTACTTC. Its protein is CASSSCSGADCQETQYF.

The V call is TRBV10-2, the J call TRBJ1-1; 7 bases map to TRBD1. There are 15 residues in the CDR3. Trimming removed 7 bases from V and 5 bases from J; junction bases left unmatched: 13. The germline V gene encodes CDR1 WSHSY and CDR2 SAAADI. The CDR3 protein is CASKSETGSETEAFF. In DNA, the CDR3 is TGCGCCAGCAAGTCGGAGACAGGGAGTGAGACTGAAGCTTTCTTT.

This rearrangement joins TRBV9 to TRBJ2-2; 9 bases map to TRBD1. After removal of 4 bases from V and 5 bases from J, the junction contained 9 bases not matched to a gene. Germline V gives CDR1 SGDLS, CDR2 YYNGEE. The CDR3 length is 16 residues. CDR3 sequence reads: CASSPPGQGRTGELFF. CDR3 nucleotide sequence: TGTGCCAGCAGCCCTCCGGGACAGGGTAGGACCGGGGAGCTGTTTTTT. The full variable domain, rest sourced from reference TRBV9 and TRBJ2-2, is DSGVTQTPKHLITATGQRVTLRCSPRSGDLSVYWYQQSLDQGLQFLIQYYNGEERAKGNILERFSAQQFPDLHSELNLSSLELGDSALYFCASSPPGQGRTGELFFGEGSRLTVL.

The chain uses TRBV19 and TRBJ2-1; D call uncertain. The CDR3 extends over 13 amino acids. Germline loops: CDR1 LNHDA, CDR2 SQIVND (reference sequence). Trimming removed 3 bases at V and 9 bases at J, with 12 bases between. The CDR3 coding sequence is TGTGCCAGTAGTATGCCCCAAAGCTTTGAGCAGTTCTTC. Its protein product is CASSMPQSFEQFF.

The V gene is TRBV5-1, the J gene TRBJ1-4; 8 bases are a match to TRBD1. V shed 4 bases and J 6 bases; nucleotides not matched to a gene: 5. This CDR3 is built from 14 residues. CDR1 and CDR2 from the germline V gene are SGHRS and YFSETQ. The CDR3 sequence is CASSQQGDDEKLFF. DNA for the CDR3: TGCGCCAGCAGCCAACAGGGGGACGATGAAAAACTGTTTTTT.

CDR3: CASSPRTENQETQYF. The CDR3 DNA follows: TGTGCCAGCTCACCAAGGACAGAGAACCAAGAGACCCAGTACTTC. This chain connects TRBV18 to TRBJ2-5; a possible D gene is TRBD1 (6 bases). CDR1 KGHSH and CDR2 LQKENI come from the germline V gene. V gave up 2 bases and J gave up 0 bases, with 10 bases separating them. The CDR3 runs 15 residues. Full variable domain (missing parts from reference TRBV18 and TRBJ2-5): NAGVMQNPRHLVRRRGQEARLRCSPMKGHSHVYWYRQLPEEGLKFMVYLQKENIIDESGMPKERFSAEFPKEGPSILRIQQVVRGDSAAYFCASSPRTENQETQYFGPGTRLLVL.

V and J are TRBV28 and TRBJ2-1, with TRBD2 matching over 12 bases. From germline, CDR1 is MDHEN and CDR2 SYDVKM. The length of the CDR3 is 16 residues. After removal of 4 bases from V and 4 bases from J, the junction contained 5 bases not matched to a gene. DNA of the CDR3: TGTGCCAGCAGTTCTAGCGGGAGGGCCCTATACAATGAGCAGTTCTTC. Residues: CASSSSGRALYNEQFF.

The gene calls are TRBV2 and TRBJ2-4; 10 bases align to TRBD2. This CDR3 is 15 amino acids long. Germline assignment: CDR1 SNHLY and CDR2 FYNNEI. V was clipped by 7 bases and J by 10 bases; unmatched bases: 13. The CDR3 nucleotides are TGTGCCAGCAAAAAAGCGAAAATAGCGGGAGGAATTCAGTACTTC. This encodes CASKKAKIAGGIQYF.

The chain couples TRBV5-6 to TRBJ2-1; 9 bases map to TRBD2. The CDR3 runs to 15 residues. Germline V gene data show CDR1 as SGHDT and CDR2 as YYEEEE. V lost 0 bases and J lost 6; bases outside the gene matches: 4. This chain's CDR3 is CASSLGLAESNEQFF. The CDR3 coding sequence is TGTGCCAGCAGCTTGGGACTAGCGGAGAGCAATGAGCAGTTCTTC.

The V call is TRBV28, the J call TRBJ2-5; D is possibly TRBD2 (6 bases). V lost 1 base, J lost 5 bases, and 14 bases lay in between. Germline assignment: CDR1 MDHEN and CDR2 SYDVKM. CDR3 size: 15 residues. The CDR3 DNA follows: TGTGCCAGCAGTTTATCAGGAGGGAAACGCGAGACCCAGTACTTC. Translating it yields CASSLSGGKRETQYF.

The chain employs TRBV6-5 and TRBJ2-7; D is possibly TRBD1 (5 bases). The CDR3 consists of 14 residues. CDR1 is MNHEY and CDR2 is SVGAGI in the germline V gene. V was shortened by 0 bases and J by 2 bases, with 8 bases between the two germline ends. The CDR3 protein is CASSYSPGPYEQYF. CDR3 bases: TGTGCCAGCAGTTACTCGCCAGGGCCCTACGAGCAGTACTTC.

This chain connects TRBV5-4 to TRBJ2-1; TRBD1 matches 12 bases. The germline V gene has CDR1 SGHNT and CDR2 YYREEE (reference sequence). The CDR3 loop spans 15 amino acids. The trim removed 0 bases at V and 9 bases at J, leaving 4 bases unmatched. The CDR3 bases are TGTGCCAGCAGCTTGGCGGGGGACAGGGGGCGTGAGCAGTTCTTC. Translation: CASSLAGDRGREQFF.

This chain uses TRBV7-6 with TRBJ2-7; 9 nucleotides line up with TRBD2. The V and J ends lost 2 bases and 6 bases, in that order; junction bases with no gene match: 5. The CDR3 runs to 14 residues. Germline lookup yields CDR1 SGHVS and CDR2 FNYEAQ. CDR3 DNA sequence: TGTGCCAGCAGCTTACACCCTAGCGGGACCGAGCAGTACTTC. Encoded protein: CASSLHPSGTEQYF.

The CDR3 sequence is CASSESSLGLAGGPYF. The DNA of the CDR3 is TGTGCCAGCAGTGAAAGTAGTCTCGGGCTAGCGGGAGGCCCGTACTTC. This rearrangement joins TRBV6-1 to TRBJ2-7; 11 nucleotides line up with TRBD2. The CDR3 extends over 16 amino acids. The germline CDR1 and CDR2 sequences are MNHNS and SASEGT. V shed 2 bases, J shed 12 bases, and the junction held 15 bases outside the gene matches.

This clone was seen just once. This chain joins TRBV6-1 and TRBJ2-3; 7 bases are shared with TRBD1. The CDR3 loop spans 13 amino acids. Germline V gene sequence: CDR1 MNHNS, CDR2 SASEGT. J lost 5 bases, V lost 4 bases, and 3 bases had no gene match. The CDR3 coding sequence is TGTGCCAGCAGTGTGACAGGGTTAGATACGCAGTATTTT. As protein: CASSVTGLDTQYF.

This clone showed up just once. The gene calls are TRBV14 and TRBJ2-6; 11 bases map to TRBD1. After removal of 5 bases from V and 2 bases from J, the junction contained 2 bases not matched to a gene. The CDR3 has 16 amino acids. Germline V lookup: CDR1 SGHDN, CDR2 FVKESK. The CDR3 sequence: CASSKDRGPGANVLTF. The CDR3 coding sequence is TGTGCCAGCAGCAAGGACAGGGGGCCTGGGGCCAACGTCCTGACTTTC.

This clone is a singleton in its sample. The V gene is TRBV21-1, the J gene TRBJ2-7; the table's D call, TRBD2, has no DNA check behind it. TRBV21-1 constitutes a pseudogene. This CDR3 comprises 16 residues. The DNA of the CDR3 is TGTGCCAGCAGCATCCAACCGGGAGCCACAAACTACGAGCAGTACTTC. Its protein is CASSIQPGATNYEQYF.

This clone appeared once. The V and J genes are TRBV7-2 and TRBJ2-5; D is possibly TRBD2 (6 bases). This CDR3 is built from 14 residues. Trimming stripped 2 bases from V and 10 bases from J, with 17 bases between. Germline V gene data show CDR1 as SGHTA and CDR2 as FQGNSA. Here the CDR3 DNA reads TGTGCCAGCAGCTTACGGGCTAGCGCGGAGGTCCAGTACTTC. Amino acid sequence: CASSLRASAEVQYF.

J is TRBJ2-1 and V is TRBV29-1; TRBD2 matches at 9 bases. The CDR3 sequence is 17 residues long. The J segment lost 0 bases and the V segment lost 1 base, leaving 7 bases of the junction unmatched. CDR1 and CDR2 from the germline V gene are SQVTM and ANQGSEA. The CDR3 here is CSVEGVAGAGSYNEQFF. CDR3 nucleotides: TGCAGCGTTGAAGGAGTAGCGGGAGCCGGCTCCTACAATGAGCAGTTCTTC.

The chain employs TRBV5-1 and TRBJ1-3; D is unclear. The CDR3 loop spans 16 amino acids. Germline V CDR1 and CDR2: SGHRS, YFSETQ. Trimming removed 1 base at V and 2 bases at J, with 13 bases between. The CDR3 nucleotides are TGCGCCAGCAGCTTGTATCCTCGAGAGACTGGAAACACCATATATTTT. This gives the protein CASSLYPRETGNTIYF.

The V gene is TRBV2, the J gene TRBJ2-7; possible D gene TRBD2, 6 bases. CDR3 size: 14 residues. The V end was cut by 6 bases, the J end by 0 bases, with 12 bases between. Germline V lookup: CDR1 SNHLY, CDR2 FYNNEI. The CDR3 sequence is CASRLDGSSYEQYF. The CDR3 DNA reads TGTGCCAGCAGGTTGGACGGGAGCTCCTACGAGCAGTACTTC.

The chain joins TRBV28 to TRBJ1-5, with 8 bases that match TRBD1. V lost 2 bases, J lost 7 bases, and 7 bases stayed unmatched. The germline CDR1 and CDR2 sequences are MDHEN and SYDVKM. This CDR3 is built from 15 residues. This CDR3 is CASSLQGAREQPQHF. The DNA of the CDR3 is TGTGCCAGCAGTTTACAGGGGGCACGGGAGCAGCCCCAGCATTTT.

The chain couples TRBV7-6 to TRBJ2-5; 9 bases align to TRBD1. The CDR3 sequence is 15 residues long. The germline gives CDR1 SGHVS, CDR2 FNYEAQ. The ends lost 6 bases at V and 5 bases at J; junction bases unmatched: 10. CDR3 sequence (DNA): TGTGCCAGCAGACCCCCGGGACAGGGTTCGGAGACCCAGTACTTC. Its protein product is CASRPPGQGSETQYF.